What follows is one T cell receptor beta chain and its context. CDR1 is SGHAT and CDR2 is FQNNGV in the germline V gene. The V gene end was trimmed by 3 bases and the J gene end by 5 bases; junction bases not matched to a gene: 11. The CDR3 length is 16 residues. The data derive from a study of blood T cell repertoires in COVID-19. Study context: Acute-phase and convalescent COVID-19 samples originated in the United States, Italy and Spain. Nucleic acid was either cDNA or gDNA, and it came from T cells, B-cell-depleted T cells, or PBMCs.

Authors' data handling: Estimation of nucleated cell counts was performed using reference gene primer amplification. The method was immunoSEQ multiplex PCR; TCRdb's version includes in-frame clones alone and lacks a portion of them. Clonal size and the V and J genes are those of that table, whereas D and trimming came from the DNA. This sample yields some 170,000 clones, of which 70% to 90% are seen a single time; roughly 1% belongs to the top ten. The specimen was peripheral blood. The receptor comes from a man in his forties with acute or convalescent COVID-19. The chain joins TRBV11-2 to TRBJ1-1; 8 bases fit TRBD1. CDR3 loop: CASSFAGGGLGTEAFF. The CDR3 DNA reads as TGTGCCAGCAGCTTTGCAGGGGGCGGGTTAGGGACTGAAGCTTTCTTT.